This T cell receptor beta chain was captured by sequencing in a study of tumor-infiltrating lymphocytes in primary liver carcinoma (dated 2017 in TCRdb). General notes on the study: Between November 2015 and March 2016, about 5 patients in China with histopathologically diagnosed primary liver carcinoma had their tumors surgically resected. The five patients, three men and two women aged 30 to 69 years, had hepatocellular carcinoma (four) or combined HCC and intrahepatic cholangiocarcinoma (one). Tumors of the five patients were stage T1-T3 N0M0 with maximum diameters of about 4.2 to 10 cm. Samples yielded roughly 3.5 to 8 million productive TCRbeta reads; read depth did not differ significantly between tissue types. TCRbeta repertoire sequencing, expression microarrays and whole-exome sequencing were combined in the study across five regions of each liver tumor, with adjacent normal tissue and blood also included. A total of roughly 35 specimens from 5 patients went through TCRbeta repertoire sequencing, namely 25 tumor regions, 5 adjacent noncancerous liver tissues and 5 peripheral blood samples. Technical replicate repertoires showed high reproducibility, with mean shared-clone rates roughly 0.88 and correlation coefficients above 0.95. The paper's findings and limits, for the study overall: The top 250 clones accounted for a significantly greater share of the repertoire in tumors than in blood (p = 0.039). Only the TCR beta chain was sequenced, so true repertoire diversity is likely underestimated because unpaired alpha chains were not captured. The study included only four or five patients, and the authors note findings should be validated in a larger study. Consistent with antigen-driven expansion, pairs of tumor regions showed higher repertoire overlap (mean roughly 36%) than either tumor-adjacent pairs (about 17%) or tumor-blood pairs (approximately 14%). Since the samples were bulk and unsorted, there was no way to compare CD4+ and CD8+ T cell repertoires.

Blood RNA was extracted from unsorted whole blood with TRIzol reagent; germline DNA came from the DNeasy Blood & Tissue kit. At the time of sampling, the patients had chronic HBV infection and had not received any treatment. Before surgery, roughly 4 milliliters of peripheral blood were drawn into K2EDTA tubes. A constant-region primer and ProtoScript II reverse transcriptase were used to reverse-transcribe TCRbeta-specific cDNA from around 540 ng total RNA. The TCRbeta libraries were prepared through three rounds of nested multiplex PCR following a slightly modified ARM-PCR procedure. The first two PCR rounds used multiplex TRBV1-TRBV30 forward primers with a Cbeta reverse primer, each for approximately 11 cycles. A final 25-cycle PCR with Deep VentR polymerase added sample barcodes and Illumina adapters. Before sequencing, amplicons between 200 and 500 bp were purified from gel using a QIAquick gel extraction kit. An Illumina HiSeq 2500 was used to sequence the TCRbeta amplicons with 250-bp paired-end reads. As for the original processing: Trimmomatic v0.33 was used to quality-trim the reads, and FLASH v1.2.11 was used to merge paired reads so that full CDR3 sequences could be recovered. MiGEC v1.2.1b assigned V, D and J germline segments to the rearranged TCRbeta sequences. Clonotype statistics and Shannon-Wiener diversity indices were calculated with VDJtools v1.0.0. To reduce sampling bias, subsequent analyses other than the diversity analysis used only the 250 most abundant clonotypes in each sample. TCRdb redid the processing of the public reads, applying fastp at Q25 and MiXCR, and retained in-frame beta chains. For every CDR3 protein sequence, its rows merge into one entry that carries the most common genes and DNA. The V and J calls were not made by the authors but by TCRdb's processing. The sample profile shows 300,000 to 400,000 distinct CDR3 sequences; approximately 65% of them were found once. The ten largest clones capture 9% of the sample.

Looking up the germline V gene yields CDR1 MNHNS and CDR2 SASEGT. Its CDR3 holds 14 amino acids, cysteine through phenylalanine. This entry keeps only the CDR3 DNA: 42 bases, framed from base 1. Comment on this clonotype: The antigen this receptor binds is unknown. A much larger clone lies a single base off, so this may be a read error.

The chain joins TRBV6-1 to TRBJ1-1; D gene: possibly TRBD1, on 5 matching bases. The sequence derives from a man between 35 and 55 years old with primary liver carcinoma and hepatitis B virus infection. The sample consisted of peripheral blood. The CDR3 corresponds to CTSSEAGKVTEAFF. The DNA is TGTACCAGCAGTGAAGCAGGGAAGGTCACTGAAGCTTTCTTT.